This passage covers 17 T cell receptor beta chains from one sample sequenced in a study of T cell clones after liver transplantation. Some clones are missing from TCRdb's copy, which holds only in-frame ones; the method was immunoSEQ multiplex PCR. This table holds more than 950 clones, around 53% found once. The antigens these receptors bind are not known. Sequencing of dividing CFSE-low cells from the MLR defined alloreactive TCRbeta sequences. The sequencing sample was made of CD4+ T cells from cultured PBMCs. These receptor sequences come from a human patient who received a liver transplant. Part of the T cells may come from the graft donor.

This sequence joins TRBV28 and TRBJ1-2; D is undetermined. Trimming cost V 2 bases and J 7 bases, with 11 bases left between them. The CDR3 length is 13 residues. CDR1 and CDR2 from the germline V gene are MDHEN and SYDVKM. CDR3 DNA: TGTGCCAGCAGTTTACGAACAGAGTTTGGCTACACCTTC. Translated, it gives CASSLRTEFGYTF.

This clone appeared a single time. The CDR3 DNA reads TGTGCCAGCAGCTGGGGACAGGACTTCACAGATACGCAGTATTTT. Translating gives CASSWGQDFTDTQYF. J is TRBJ2-3 and V is TRBV28; TRBD1 matches at 8 bases. Germline V gene sequence: CDR1 MDHEN, CDR2 SYDVKM. V lost 6 bases, J lost 2 bases, and 7 bases stayed unmatched. There are 15 residues in the CDR3.

This rearrangement joins TRBV10-3 to TRBJ2-5, with TRBD1 matching over 7 bases. The germline CDR1 and CDR2 sequences are ENHRY and SYGVKD. J lost 0 bases, V lost 7 bases, and 2 bases had no gene match. This CDR3 has 13 residues. The CDR3 nucleotides are TGTGCCATCATGGGACAGAACCAAGAGACCCAGTACTTC. Protein: CAIMGQNQETQYF.

This clone was seen more than once but under ten times. The chain is built from TRBV18 and TRBJ1-6; D may be TRBD1 (6 bases). Trimming cost V 0 bases and J 5 bases, with 8 bases left between them. There are 15 residues in the CDR3. The germline V gene encodes CDR1 KGHSH and CDR2 LQKENI. The CDR3 loop reads CASSPPSGDNSPLHF. CDR3 nucleotide sequence: TGTGCCAGCTCACCACCGTCAGGGGATAATTCACCCCTCCACTTT.

The chain couples TRBV6-1 to TRBJ1-5, with D unclear. Trimming pared 7 bases from V and 0 bases from J, leaving 13 bases between. The CDR3 loop spans 15 amino acids. The V gene's germline CDR1 is MNHNS and CDR2 SASEGT. The CDR3: CASTKVLHSNQPQHF. CDR3 in DNA: TGTGCCAGCACCAAAGTTTTGCATAGCAATCAGCCCCAGCATTTT.

The sample holds one count of this clone. Mismatch with germline at one junction end may stem from a read error. V and J are TRBV30 and TRBJ2-1; the D is unclear. Germline V lookup: CDR1 GTSNPN, CDR2 SVGIG (reference sequence). The CDR3 runs 14 residues. The CDR3 spells CAWSANSGDSKGIF. The CDR3 DNA sequence: TGTGCCTGGAGTGCAAACAGTGGGGATTCGAAGGGAATCTTC.

In this sample, this clone is large. The rearrangement uses TRBV18 and TRBJ1-1, with unresolved D. CDR3 length: 13 residues. The ends were cut back, 2 bases at V and 6 bases at J, with 10 bases in the middle. From germline, CDR1 is KGHSH and CDR2 LQKENI. As DNA, the CDR3 is TGTGCCAGCTCACCAGATCTAGTGGCTGAAGCTTTCTTT. This gives the protein CASSPDLVAEAFF.

The table lists this clone with a few counts. The chain carries TRBV28 and TRBJ2-1; 13 bases agree with TRBD2. In germline, CDR1 is MDHEN, CDR2 SYDVKM. J lost 0 bases, V lost 3 bases, and 11 bases had no gene match. This CDR3 comprises 20 residues. This CDR3 reads CASSFGRWTSGSSSYNEQFF. For the CDR3, the DNA is TGTGCCAGCAGTTTTGGGCGTTGGACTAGCGGGAGTAGCTCCTACAATGAGCAGTTCTTC.

The chain uses TRBV11-1 and TRBJ2-5; D is possibly TRBD1 or TRBD2 (6 bases each). CDR3 length: 14 residues. Trimming removed 1 base at V and 6 bases at J, with 12 bases between. Germline values: CDR1 SGHAT, CDR2 FQDESV (reference sequence). CDR3 sequence reads: CASSLEGGGKTQYF. DNA of the CDR3: TGTGCCAGCAGCTTAGAAGGAGGGGGAAAGACCCAGTACTTC.

This chain joins TRBV5-1 and TRBJ1-2, with TRBD1 matching 8 bases. V was clipped by 4 bases and J by 1 base; unmatched bases: 6. This CDR3 region has 15 residues. Germline V gene data show CDR1 as SGHRS and CDR2 as YFSETQ. CDR3 amino acids: CASSPRQGNNYGYTF. DNA for the CDR3: TGCGCCAGCAGCCCTAGACAGGGGAATAACTATGGCTACACCTTC.

The gene calls are TRBV30 and TRBJ1-1, with a tentative D call TRBD1 (6 bases). The CDR3 has 14 amino acids. Trimming shortened V by 3 bases and J by 1 base, and 12 bases separated the two germline ends. Germline-derived CDR1 and CDR2 are GTSNPN and SVGIG (reference sequence). As DNA, the CDR3 is TGTGCCTGGAGGGAGGGGGTGGAGAACACTGAAGCTTTCTTT. Its protein product is CAWREGVENTEAFF.

This clone was seen more than once but under ten times. The V call is TRBV29-1, the J call TRBJ2-1, with D perhaps TRBD2 (6 bases). CDR1 is SQVTM, CDR2 ANQGSEA, per germline. Trimming removed 6 bases at V and 4 bases at J, with 19 bases between. The CDR3 totals 15 residues. Here the CDR3 DNA reads TGCAGCGTCGCACGGGGGACGACTAGTTACAATGAGCAGTTCTTC. Translating gives CSVARGTTSYNEQFF.

The chain has TRBV19 and TRBJ2-1, with 9 bases lining up with TRBD2. Germline V gene data show CDR1 as LNHDA and CDR2 as SQIVND (reference sequence). V was pared by 6 bases and J by 8 bases, with 14 bases of the junction left unmatched. The CDR3 covers 16 residues. This CDR3 is CASRRQAFSGSDEQFF. CDR3 nucleotides: TGTGCCAGTAGACGCCAAGCCTTTAGCGGGAGTGATGAGCAGTTCTTC. The whole variable domain, filled in from reference TRBV19 and TRBJ2-1, reads DGGITQSPKYLFRKEGQNVTLSCEQNLNHDAMYWYRQDPGQGLRLIYYSQIVNDFQKGDIAEGYSVSREKKESFPLTVTSAQKNPTAFYLCASRRQAFSGSDEQFFGPGTRLTVL.

This chain uses TRBV15 with TRBJ1-4; D is undetermined. Trimming stripped 0 bases from V and 8 bases from J, with 13 bases between. Germline V CDR1 and CDR2: LNHNV, YYDKDF (reference sequence). The CDR3 runs 15 residues. CDR3 sequence: CATSRDPGRGEKLFF. The CDR3, as DNA: TGTGCCACCAGCAGAGATCCCGGACGGGGAGAAAAACTGTTTTTT. The variable domain in full, completed from reference TRBV15 and TRBJ1-4, reads DAMVIQNPRYQVTQFGKPVTLSCSQTLNHNVMYWYQQKSSQAPKLLFHYYDKDFNNEADTPDNFQSRRPNTSFCFLDIRSPGLGDTAMYLCATSRDPGRGEKLFFGSGTQLSVL.

A remark on this clone: The junction and the germline gene differ at one end; a read error may be behind it. The chain employs TRBV7-7 and TRBJ2-5; 10 nucleotides match TRBD1. Germline CDR1 is SSHAT and CDR2 is FNYEAQ (reference sequence). This CDR3 has 14 residues. The CDR3 DNA follows: TGTGCTAGCAGCCCGAGGACAGGGGGAGAGACCCAGTACTTC. The encoded protein is CASSPRTGGETQYF.

In its sample, this clone ranks as large. V is TRBV5-1 and J is TRBJ1-5; D uncertain. The CDR3 sequence is 15 residues long. Germline-derived CDR1 and CDR2 are SGHRS and YFSETQ. With 0 bases removed from V and 6 bases from J, the gap between germline ends came to 13 bases. CDR3 nucleotide sequence: TGCGCCAGCAGCTTGGGTCCCAGTCCGGGTCAGCCCCAGCATTTT. Translating gives CASSLGPSPGQPQHF.

This rearrangement joins TRBV2 to TRBJ2-7, with 9 nucleotides matching TRBD2. V lost 1 base, J lost 6 bases, and 1 base stayed unmatched. This CDR3 comprises 13 residues. Germline V lookup: CDR1 SNHLY, CDR2 FYNNEI. CDR3 coding DNA: TGTGCCAGCAGTGAAGTAGCGGGGGTCGAGCAGTACTTC. Translating it yields CASSEVAGVEQYF.